The 12 T cell receptor beta chains below come from one sample, sequenced in a study of PD-L1 blockade in urothelial cancer. Time point indicated: pretreatment peripheral blood. The method was immunoSEQ multiplex PCR; TCRdb's version includes in-frame clones alone and lacks a portion of them. The profile shows about 79,000 clones, approximately 86% of them singletons. This material consisted of PBMCs, taken around atezolizumab (anti-PD-L1) treatment. The receptors originated from a man aged 35-49 years with urothelial cancer.

The rearrangement links TRBV7-3 to TRBJ2-1, with 8 bases fitting TRBD2. With V trimmed by 3 bases and J by 4 bases, 2 bases remained unmatched. CDR3 length equals 14 residues. Germline V CDR1 and CDR2: SGHTA, FQGTGA. Here the CDR3 reads CASSFGGGYNEQFF. Here the CDR3 DNA reads TGTGCCAGCAGCTTTGGCGGGGGGTACAATGAGCAGTTCTTC.

The chain recombines TRBV29-1 with TRBJ2-7; D remains unclear. This CDR3 comprises 10 residues. The germline V gene has CDR1 SQVTM and CDR2 ANQGSEA. Trimming took 4 bases from V and 4 from J, leaving 5 bases between them. In DNA form, the CDR3 reads TGCAGCGTTGTTTCGTACGAGCAGTACTTC. Translated, it gives CSVVSYEQYF.

Worth noting for this clone: Other DNA sequences in this specimen translate into the identical CDR3. V and J are TRBV18 and TRBJ1-1, with a possible D match to TRBD1 (6 bases). The CDR3 length is 14 residues. Trimming cost V 2 bases and J 0 bases, with 7 bases left between them. Germline V gene data show CDR1 as KGHSH and CDR2 as LQKENI. CDR3 nucleotides: TGTGCCAGCTCACCAGACAGGATGAACACTGAAGCTTTCTTT. Translated: CASSPDRMNTEAFF.

The chain combines TRBV5-6 with TRBJ1-5, with TRBD1 matching over 7 bases. The length of the CDR3 is 14 residues. Losses at the gene ends were 4 bases for V and 8 bases for J; bases not matched to a gene: 9. The germline CDR1 and CDR2 sequences are SGHDT and YYEEEE. The chain's CDR3 is CASSLYRGPEPQHF. The DNA for the CDR3 is TGTGCCAGCAGCCTCTACAGGGGCCCGGAGCCCCAGCATTTT.

V and J are TRBV27 and TRBJ1-5; weak D call: TRBD1 (5 bases). Per the germline V gene, CDR1 is MNHEY and CDR2 is SMNVEV (reference sequence). Trimming took off 5 bases at V and 5 bases at J, with 10 bases between the two ends. This CDR3 has 13 residues. The CDR3 DNA follows: TGTGCCAGCAGTATCAAGACAGATCAGCCCCAGCATTTT. It is translated as CASSIKTDQPQHF.

The V gene is TRBV11-2, the J gene TRBJ2-7, with TRBD1 matching over 10 bases. This CDR3 has 13 residues. Unmatched junction bases numbered 6, after V lost 10 bases and J lost 3 bases. Per the germline V gene, CDR1 is SGHAT and CDR2 is FQNNGV. The CDR3 DNA reads TGTGCCACCAGAAGGACAGGGGGCTACGAGCAGTACTTC. It translates to CATRRTGGYEQYF. The entire variable domain, with the rest obtained from reference TRBV11-2 and TRBJ2-7, is as follows: EAGVAQSPRYKIIEKRQSVAFWCNPISGHATLYWYQQILGQGPKLLIQFQNNGVVDDSQLPKDRFSAERLKGVDSTLKIQPAKLEDSAVYLCATRRTGGYEQYFGPGTRLTVT.

This chain links TRBV28 with TRBJ2-7; TRBD1 matches at 12 bases. The ends lost 3 bases at V and 3 bases at J; junction bases unmatched: 6. The V gene's germline CDR1 is MDHEN and CDR2 SYDVKM. The CDR3 extends over 16 amino acids. The CDR3 sequence: CASSFAGTGGYYEQYF. The CDR3 DNA reads TGTGCCAGCAGTTTTGCCGGGACAGGGGGCTACTACGAGCAGTACTTC.

The J gene is TRBJ2-3, the V gene TRBV7-3; 16 bases fit TRBD2. V shed 5 bases and J 4 bases; nucleotides not matched to a gene: 6. CDR1 and CDR2 from the germline V gene are SGHTA and FQGTGA. The CDR3 sequence is 17 residues long. The CDR3 DNA sequence: TGTGCCAGCAGCCAGAAGGGACTAGCGGGAGGGCCAGATACGCAGTATTTT. Translating gives CASSQKGLAGGPDTQYF.

A word on this clone: Other DNA sequences within the sample encode an identical CDR3. The chain uses TRBV28 and TRBJ2-7; 7 bases agree with TRBD1. Germline CDR1 reads MDHEN; CDR2 reads SYDVKM. The ends lost 5 bases at V and 4 bases at J; junction bases unmatched: 2. The CDR3 spans 12 residues. Here the CDR3 reads CASSGTVYEQYF. The CDR3 DNA is TGTGCCAGCAGTGGGACAGTGTACGAGCAGTACTTC.

This rearrangement joins TRBV6-5 to TRBJ1-5; a possible D gene is TRBD1 (6 bases). This CDR3 is built from 14 residues. The germline gives CDR1 MNHEY, CDR2 SVGAGI. Trimming took 5 bases from V and 7 from J, leaving 15 bases between them. The chain's CDR3 is CASSTLGAGQPQHF. The DNA of the CDR3 is TGTGCCAGCAGTACTTTGGGGGCTGGGCAGCCCCAGCATTTT.

The CDR3 DNA reads as TGTGCCTGGAGCCCAGGTTTCCCCCGAGCGGGAGGGCCGTACGAGCAGTACTTC. It yields the protein CAWSPGFPRAGGPYEQYF. The rearrangement joins TRBV30 to TRBJ2-7; 10 bases match TRBD2. The CDR3 contains 18 residues. Losses at the gene ends were 3 bases for V and 4 bases for J; bases not matched to a gene: 18. Germline CDR1 reads GTSNPN; CDR2 reads SVGIG (reference sequence).

The CDR3 loop reads CASSPTRRGGSYEQYF. In DNA form, the CDR3 reads TGTGCCAGCAGCCCAACCCGACGCGGGGGCTCCTACGAGCAGTACTTC. The chain links TRBV7-2 to TRBJ2-7; 7 bases map to TRBD2. The CDR3 runs 16 residues. Looked up from germline, CDR1 is SGHTA and CDR2 is FQGNSA. The V segment lost 5 bases and the J segment 0 bases; nucleotides outside the gene matches: 10.